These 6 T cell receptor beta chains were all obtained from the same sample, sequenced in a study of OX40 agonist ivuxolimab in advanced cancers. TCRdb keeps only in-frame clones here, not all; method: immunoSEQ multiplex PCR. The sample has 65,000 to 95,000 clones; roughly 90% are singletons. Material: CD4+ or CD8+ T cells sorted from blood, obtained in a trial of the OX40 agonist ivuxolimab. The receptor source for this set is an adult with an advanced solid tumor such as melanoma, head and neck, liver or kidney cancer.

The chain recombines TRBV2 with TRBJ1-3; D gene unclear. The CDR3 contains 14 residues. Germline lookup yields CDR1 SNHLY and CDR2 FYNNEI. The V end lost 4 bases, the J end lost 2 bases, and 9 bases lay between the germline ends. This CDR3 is CASSGVRTGNTIYF. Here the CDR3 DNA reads TGTGCCAGCAGTGGTGTCAGAACTGGAAACACCATATATTTT.

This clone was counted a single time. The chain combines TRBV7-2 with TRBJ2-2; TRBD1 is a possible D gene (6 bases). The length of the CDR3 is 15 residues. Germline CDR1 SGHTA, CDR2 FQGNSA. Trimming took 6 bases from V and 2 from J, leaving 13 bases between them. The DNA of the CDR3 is TGTGCCAGCAGGCCTCCGGGACAAAACACCGGGGAGCTGTTTTTT. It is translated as CASRPPGQNTGELFF.

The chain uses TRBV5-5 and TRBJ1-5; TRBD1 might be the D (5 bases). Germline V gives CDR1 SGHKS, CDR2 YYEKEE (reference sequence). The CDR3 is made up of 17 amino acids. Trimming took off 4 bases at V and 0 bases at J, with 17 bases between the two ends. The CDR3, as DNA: TGTGCCAGCAGCCCCTCTCCTAGGGACTATAGCAATCAGCCCCAGCATTTT. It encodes CASSPSPRDYSNQPQHF. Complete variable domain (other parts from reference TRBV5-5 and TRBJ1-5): DAGVTQSPTHLIKTRGQQVTLRCSPISGHKSVSWYQQVLGQGPQFIFQYYEKEERGRGNFPDRFSARQFPNYSSELNVNALLLGDSALYLCASSPSPRDYSNQPQHFGDGTRLSIL.

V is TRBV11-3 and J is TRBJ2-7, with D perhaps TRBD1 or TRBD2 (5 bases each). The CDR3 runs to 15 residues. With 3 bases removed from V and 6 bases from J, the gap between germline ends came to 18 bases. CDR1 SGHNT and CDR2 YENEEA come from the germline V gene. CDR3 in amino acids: CASSLGTDLGAEQYF. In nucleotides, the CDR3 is TGTGCCAGCAGCTTGGGGACCGATTTGGGCGCCGAGCAGTACTTC.

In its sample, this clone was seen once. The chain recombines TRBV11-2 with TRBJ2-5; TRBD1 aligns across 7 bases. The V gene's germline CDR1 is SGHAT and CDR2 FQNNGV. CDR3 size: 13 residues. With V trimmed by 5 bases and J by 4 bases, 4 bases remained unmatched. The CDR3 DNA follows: TGTGCCAGCAGCAAGGACAGGCGAGAGACCCAGTACTTC. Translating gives CASSKDRRETQYF.

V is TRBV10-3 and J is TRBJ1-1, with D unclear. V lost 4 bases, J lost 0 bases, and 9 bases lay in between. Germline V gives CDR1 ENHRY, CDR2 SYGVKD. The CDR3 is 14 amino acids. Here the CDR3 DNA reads TGTGCCATCAGTGCAGCGGTCCTGAACACTGAAGCTTTCTTT. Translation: CAISAAVLNTEAFF.